Presented here are 32 T cell receptor beta chains from one specimen sequenced in a study of blood T cell repertoires in COVID-19. TCRdb's table, derived via immunoSEQ multiplex PCR, lists solely in-frame clones and lacks some. The table lists about 110,000 clones, around 83% of them singletons. Material for sequencing was peripheral blood. The receptor source for this set is a human donor in a cohort sampled during active COVID-19.

The chain links TRBV24-1 to TRBJ2-2, with D hard to call. This CDR3 contains 15 residues. The germline V and J ends were trimmed by 6 bases and 5 bases, with 15 bases remaining between them. CDR1 and CDR2 (germline): KGHDR, SFDVKD. CDR3 region: CATSNPAQSTGELFF. The CDR3 coding sequence is TGTGCCACCAGTAACCCTGCCCAGTCGACCGGGGAGCTGTTTTTT.

This clone was seen a few times. The chain employs TRBV3-1 (or the pseudogene TRBV3-2) and TRBJ2-3; 14 bases line up with TRBD2. Germline V gene data show CDR1 as LGHDT and CDR2 as YNNKEL (reference sequence). The CDR3 spans 18 residues. The junction had 8 bases not matched to a gene; V was cut back by 6 bases and J by 0 bases. The CDR3 here is CASSLTSGRASSTDTQYF. Here the CDR3 DNA reads TGTGCCAGCAGTCTGACTAGCGGGAGGGCCTCGAGCACAGATACGCAGTATTTT.

The chain links TRBV6-5 to TRBJ1-2, with 9 bases that match TRBD1. The CDR3 consists of 14 residues. Germline-derived CDR1 and CDR2 are MNHEY and SVGAGI. Trimming removed 7 bases from V and 1 base from J; junction bases left unmatched: 4. The DNA of the CDR3 is TGTGCCAGCAAGTCGACAGGGGGTAACTATGGCTACACCTTC. Translated: CASKSTGGNYGYTF.

The rearrangement joins TRBV7-2 to TRBJ1-2; 8 nucleotides align to TRBD1. J gave up 2 bases and V 4 bases, and 9 bases lay outside the gene matches. CDR3 length equals 16 residues. CDR1 is SGHTA and CDR2 is FQGNSA in the germline V gene. The CDR3 sequence: CASSSPLRGPNYGYTF. The CDR3 DNA is TGTGCCAGCAGCTCGCCTCTCAGGGGGCCCAACTATGGCTACACCTTC.

This clone appeared a single time. The chain has TRBV6-5 and TRBJ2-5; TRBD1 aligns across 10 bases. Germline CDR1 MNHEY, CDR2 SVGAGI. Trimming took 8 bases from V and 4 from J; bases not matched to a gene: 7. This CDR3 comprises 14 residues. The CDR3 protein is CASSGQGVAETQYF. CDR3 sequence (DNA): TGTGCCAGCTCAGGACAGGGGGTGGCAGAGACCCAGTACTTC.

The chain combines TRBV3-1 (or the pseudogene TRBV3-2) with TRBJ1-1; D gene ambiguous. The CDR3 has 13 amino acids. V was shortened by 3 bases and J by 2 bases, with 7 bases between the two germline ends. Per the germline V gene, CDR1 is LGHDT and CDR2 is YNNKEL (reference sequence). The CDR3 spells CASSQGSNTEAFF. In nucleotides, the CDR3 is TGTGCCAGCAGCCAGGGCAGCAACACTGAAGCTTTCTTT.

The chain is built from TRBV6-6 and TRBJ1-3; D is uncertain. This CDR3 spans 16 amino acids. Trimming left V 6 bases short and J 4 bases short, with 19 bases between. Germline V gene lookup returns CDR1 MNHNY and CDR2 SVGAGI (reference sequence). The CDR3 protein is CASRVTLGGYGNTIYF. The CDR3 region has the DNA TGTGCCAGCAGGGTGACACTCGGAGGGTACGGAAACACCATATATTTT.

The gene calls are TRBV5-1 and TRBJ2-7, with TRBD2 identical over 14 bases. Germline V gene sequence: CDR1 SGHRS, CDR2 YFSETQ. This CDR3 is built from 15 residues. V trimming: 5 bases; J trimming: 7 bases; junction bases outside the gene matches: 8. The CDR3: CASRRLAGGPGEQYF. CDR3 bases: TGCGCCAGCAGGAGACTAGCGGGAGGGCCAGGAGAGCAGTACTTC. The whole variable domain, filled in from reference TRBV5-1 and TRBJ2-7, reads KAGVTQTPRYLIKTRGQQVTLSCSPISGHRSVSWYQQTPGQGLQFLFEYFSETQRNKGNFPGRFSGRQFSNSRSEMNVSTLELGDSALYLCASRRLAGGPGEQYFGPGTRLTVT.

This chain uses TRBV28 with TRBJ1-5; TRBD1 matches 7 bases. The CDR3 loop spans 14 amino acids. The germline V gene encodes CDR1 MDHEN and CDR2 SYDVKM. Unmatched junction bases numbered 2, after V lost 2 bases and J lost 4 bases. This CDR3 is CASSLVRGNQPQHF. As DNA, the CDR3 is TGTGCCAGCAGTTTAGTCAGGGGGAATCAGCCCCAGCATTTT. The entire variable domain, with the rest obtained from reference TRBV28 and TRBJ1-5, is as follows: DVKVTQSSRYLVKRTGEKVFLECVQDMDHENMFWYRQDPGLGLRLIYFSYDVKMKEKGDIPEGYSVSREKKERFSLILESASTNQTSMYLCASSLVRGNQPQHFGDGTRLSIL.

The CDR3 reads CASSQGATGLAGIMQETQYF. In DNA form, the CDR3 reads TGCGCCAGCAGCCAAGGGGCGACGGGACTAGCGGGTATCATGCAAGAGACCCAGTACTTC. The V and J genes are TRBV4-1 and TRBJ2-5; 12 bases map to TRBD2. With 1 base clipped from V and 2 bases from J, the junction kept 14 bases outside the gene matches. The germline gives CDR1 MGHRA, CDR2 YSYEKL. There are 20 residues in the CDR3.

J is TRBJ2-2 and V is TRBV24-1; D remains unclear. Germline V gene lookup returns CDR1 KGHDR and CDR2 SFDVKD. Trimming took off 8 bases at V and 0 bases at J, with 3 bases between the two ends. The CDR3 runs 12 residues. CDR3 in amino acids: CATTTNTGELFF. The CDR3 coding sequence is TGTGCCACCACCACGAACACCGGGGAGCTGTTTTTT.

The chain links TRBV3-1 (or the pseudogene TRBV3-2) to TRBJ1-1, with 9 bases aligning to TRBD1. V was clipped by 4 bases and J by 1 base; unmatched bases: 4. Germline V CDR1 and CDR2: LGHDT, YNNKEL (reference sequence). The CDR3 covers 15 residues. CDR3 region: CASSPPTGGNTEAFF. CDR3 sequence (DNA): TGTGCCAGCAGCCCGCCGACAGGGGGGAACACTGAAGCTTTCTTT.

This chain links TRBV10-3 with TRBJ2-1; TRBD1 agrees at 10 bases. The germline V gene has CDR1 ENHRY and CDR2 SYGVKD. The V and J ends lost 2 bases and 6 bases, in that order; junction bases with no gene match: 10. This CDR3 has 17 amino acids. CDR3 coding DNA: TGTGCCATCAGTGAGGGGTCAGCGGGACAGGGGACCAATGAGCAGTTCTTC. Its translation is CAISEGSAGQGTNEQFF.

This clone was recorded only once. This sequence joins TRBV7-2 and TRBJ2-4, with a tentative D call TRBD1 (6 bases). The CDR3 is 13 amino acids. In germline, CDR1 is SGHTA, CDR2 FQGNSA. Trimming took off 3 bases at V and 6 bases at J, with 9 bases between the two ends. The CDR3 DNA sequence: TGTGCCAGCAGCTTCGAGGGGGTAAACATTCAGTACTTC. Protein sequence: CASSFEGVNIQYF.

The chain is built from TRBV2 and TRBJ2-5; D possibly corresponds to TRBD2 (6 bases). Germline V gives CDR1 SNHLY, CDR2 FYNNEI. CDR3 length equals 15 residues. With 8 bases removed from V and 2 bases from J, the gap between germline ends came to 18 bases. The CDR3 region is CASRTWGEGQETQYF. CDR3 nucleotides: TGTGCCAGCCGTACCTGGGGGGAAGGACAAGAGACCCAGTACTTC. Full variable domain (rest looked up from reference TRBV2 and TRBJ2-5): EPEVTQTPSHQVTQMGQEVILRCVPISNHLYFYWYRQILGQKVEFLVSFYNNEISEKSEIFDDQFSVERPDGSNFTLKIRSTKLEDSAMYFCASRTWGEGQETQYFGPGTRLLVL.

The CDR3 nucleotides are TGTGCCATCAGTGAGCCTCCGGGAGCGGGGGGCAATCAGCCCCAGCATTTT. Its translation is CAISEPPGAGGNQPQHF. The genes are TRBV10-3 and TRBJ1-5; maybe TRBD1 (5 bases). Germline CDR1 reads ENHRY; CDR2 reads SYGVKD. V lost 2 bases to trimming and J lost 2 bases, with 16 bases between them. There are 17 residues in the CDR3.

This chain joins TRBV5-4 and TRBJ1-2; D may be TRBD1 (6 bases). The V end was cut by 4 bases, the J end by 7 bases, with 20 bases between. Germline V gene lookup returns CDR1 SGHNT and CDR2 YYREEE (reference sequence). This CDR3 is built from 15 residues. The CDR3 DNA is TGTGCCAGCAGCCCGAACCGGGACACCGTGGGTGGCTACACCTTC. Its protein product is CASSPNRDTVGGYTF.

This clone appeared once. The chain uses TRBV11-2 and TRBJ2-1; D not resolved. The CDR3 covers 16 residues. Germline lookup yields CDR1 SGHAT and CDR2 FQNNGV. V shed 0 bases and J shed 1 base, with 10 bases lying between them. The CDR3 is CASSLEGWFSYNEQFF. The CDR3 bases are TGTGCCAGCAGCTTAGAGGGCTGGTTTTCCTACAATGAGCAGTTCTTC.

The chain carries TRBV28 and TRBJ1-1; the match to TRBD1 covers 7 bases. Germline V gene lookup returns CDR1 MDHEN and CDR2 SYDVKM. V shed 11 bases and J 0 bases; nucleotides not matched to a gene: 6. CDR3 size: 13 residues. As DNA, the CDR3 is TGTGCCGGCCGGACAGGAATGAACACTGAAGCTTTCTTT. Protein sequence: CAGRTGMNTEAFF.

This chain uses TRBV7-8 with TRBJ1-1, with TRBD1 as a possible D gene (5 bases). This CDR3 is 14 amino acids long. Trimming left V 2 bases short and J 1 base short, with 8 bases between. Germline lookup yields CDR1 SGHVS and CDR2 FQNEAQ. The CDR3 here is CASSLMQGNTEAFF. CDR3 sequence (DNA): TGTGCCAGCAGCTTAATGCAGGGGAACACTGAAGCTTTCTTT.

This chain joins TRBV6-5 and TRBJ2-1; 9 bases align to TRBD1. V shed 7 bases, J shed 6 bases, and the junction held 10 bases outside the gene matches. The CDR3 is 15 amino acids. Germline V gives CDR1 MNHEY, CDR2 SVGAGI. The DNA of the CDR3 is TGTGCCAGCAACCTACAGGGGGCCAGTTTCAATGAGCAGTTCTTC. Its translation: CASNLQGASFNEQFF.

The V call is TRBV6-5, the J call TRBJ1-1; possible D gene TRBD1, 6 bases. The CDR3 spans 11 residues. The V end was cut by 2 bases, the J end by 13 bases, with 11 bases between. Germline assignment: CDR1 MNHEY and CDR2 SVGAGI. The CDR3 sequence: CASSYQGFVFF. DNA of the CDR3: TGTGCCAGCAGTTACCAGGGGTTTGTTTTCTTT.

The chain recombines TRBV4-1 with TRBJ2-2, with TRBD1 matching 7 bases. Germline-derived CDR1 and CDR2 are MGHRA and YSYEKL. The CDR3 is 14 amino acids. V trimming: 6 bases; J trimming: 6 bases; junction bases outside the gene matches: 7. CDR3 DNA sequence: TGCGCCAGCAGGGCCACAGGGGTTCCCGGGGAGCTGTTTTTT. It codes for CASRATGVPGELFF.

The chain combines TRBV27 with TRBJ1-5; no firm D call. Germline lookup yields CDR1 MNHEY and CDR2 SMNVEV (reference sequence). This CDR3 has 13 amino acids. V lost 3 bases and J lost 9, with 12 bases in between. CDR3 in DNA: TGTGCCAGCAGTTTGGGAGGTTGGGGGCCCCAGCATTTT. This codes for CASSLGGWGPQHF.

This chain joins TRBV5-1 and TRBJ1-3, with D perhaps TRBD1 (6 bases). The length of the CDR3 is 14 residues. V shed 0 bases and J shed 4 bases, with 8 bases lying between them. The germline gives CDR1 SGHRS, CDR2 YFSETQ. CDR3 region: CASSLAGEGNTIYF. The CDR3 coding sequence is TGCGCCAGCAGCTTGGCAGGGGAGGGAAACACCATATATTTT. Together with reference TRBV5-1 and TRBJ1-3, the CDR3 gives the full variable domain: KAGVTQTPRYLIKTRGQQVTLSCSPISGHRSVSWYQQTPGQGLQFLFEYFSETQRNKGNFPGRFSGRQFSNSRSEMNVSTLELGDSALYLCASSLAGEGNTIYFGEGSWLTVV.

The genes are TRBV3-1 (or the pseudogene TRBV3-2) and TRBJ2-1, with unresolved D. CDR3 length: 13 residues. CDR1 is LGHDT and CDR2 is YNNKEL in the germline V gene (reference sequence). The V and J ends lost 0 bases and 4 bases respectively, with 4 bases between them. CDR3 protein: CASSQDRYNEQFF. In nucleotides, the CDR3 is TGTGCCAGCAGCCAAGACCGTTACAATGAGCAGTTCTTC.

This chain links TRBV11-3 with TRBJ1-1, with D unresolved. The ends were cut back, 8 bases at V and 2 bases at J, with 27 bases in the middle. This CDR3 region has 18 residues. The germline CDR1 and CDR2 sequences are SGHNT and YENEEA. The CDR3 here is CASDSRQVLATQNTEAFF. The CDR3 nucleotides read TGTGCCAGCGATTCCAGGCAGGTTTTGGCTACACAAAACACTGAAGCTTTCTTT.

Here the CDR3 reads CASSSYYEQYF. In DNA, the CDR3 is TGTGCCAGCAGTTCCTACTACGAGCAGTACTTC. V is TRBV12-3 or TRBV12-4 and J is TRBJ2-7, with D hard to call. The CDR3 length is 11 residues. The ends were cut back, 4 bases at V and 3 bases at J, with 4 bases in the middle.

This clone was recorded only once. The chain joins TRBV6-5 to TRBJ1-4; no clear D. The CDR3 runs to 12 residues. In germline, CDR1 is MNHEY, CDR2 SVGAGI. Trimming pared 2 bases from V and 9 bases from J, leaving 7 bases between. The CDR3 loop reads CASSYNGQKLFF. For the CDR3, the DNA is TGTGCCAGCAGTTACAATGGCCAAAAACTGTTTTTT.

This sequence joins TRBV20-1 and TRBJ1-5; tentatively, D is TRBD1 (5 bases). Germline loops: CDR1 DFQATT, CDR2 SNEGSKA (reference sequence). V dropped 3 bases and J dropped 7 bases, with 16 bases sitting between them. The CDR3 totals 14 residues. CDR3 in DNA: TGCAGTGCTAGTTCGACAGTGGCGGACCAGCCCCAGCATTTT. Amino acids: CSASSTVADQPQHF.

Turning to this clone: An end of the junction does not agree with germline; a read error may underlie this. This chain connects TRBV19 to TRBJ2-1; maybe TRBD1 (6 bases). Per the germline V gene, CDR1 is LNHDA and CDR2 is SQIVND (reference sequence). CDR3 length: 14 amino acids. The CDR3 DNA sequence: TGTGCCGGTAGCACAGGGCGCTCCTACAATGAGCAGTTCTTC. It encodes CAGSTGRSYNEQFF.

The chain carries TRBV30 and TRBJ2-5; D perhaps matches TRBD2 (5 bases). The CDR3 covers 13 residues. V lost 0 bases and J lost 5, with 10 bases in between. The V gene's germline CDR1 is GTSNPN and CDR2 SVGIG (reference sequence). CDR3 amino acids: CAWSVKGGETQYF. CDR3 coding DNA: TGTGCCTGGAGTGTAAAGGGCGGGGAGACCCAGTACTTC.